Shown below are 3 T cell receptor beta chains from a single sample sequenced in a study of tumor-infiltrating lymphocytes in localized non-small cell lung cancer. Produced via immunoSEQ multiplex PCR; TCRdb's table is partial and in-frame only. This table holds some 13,000 clones, 60% to 80% found once. Sequenced sample: uninvolved lung tissue not adjacent to the tumor. The receptors were gathered from a human donor with non-small cell lung cancer.

The chain recombines TRBV5-7 with TRBJ1-2; D is ambiguous. TRBV5-7 is assigned to the ORF class and has an uncertain function. The CDR3 runs 14 residues. V dropped 4 bases and J dropped 3 bases, with 13 bases sitting between them. CDR3 region: CASSPHTDHYGYTF. The CDR3 DNA is TGTGCCAGCAGCCCTCACACCGACCACTATGGCTACACCTTC.

The J gene is TRBJ1-1, the V gene TRBV27; D call uncertain. In germline, CDR1 is MNHEY, CDR2 SMNVEV (reference sequence). The V end was cut by 2 bases, the J end by 4 bases, with 8 bases between. The CDR3 spans 13 residues. CDR3 in amino acids: CASSLGWSTEAFF. The CDR3 coding sequence is TGTGCCAGCAGTTTAGGGTGGAGCACTGAAGCTTTCTTT.

J is TRBJ2-7 and V is TRBV28; the D is unclear. Trimming pared 3 bases from V and 2 bases from J, leaving 8 bases between. Germline V gives CDR1 MDHEN, CDR2 SYDVKM. This CDR3 is 13 amino acids long. The CDR3 coding sequence is TGTGCCAGCAGTTTCTCGTTGGCCTACGAGCAGTACTTC. This translates into CASSFSLAYEQYF.